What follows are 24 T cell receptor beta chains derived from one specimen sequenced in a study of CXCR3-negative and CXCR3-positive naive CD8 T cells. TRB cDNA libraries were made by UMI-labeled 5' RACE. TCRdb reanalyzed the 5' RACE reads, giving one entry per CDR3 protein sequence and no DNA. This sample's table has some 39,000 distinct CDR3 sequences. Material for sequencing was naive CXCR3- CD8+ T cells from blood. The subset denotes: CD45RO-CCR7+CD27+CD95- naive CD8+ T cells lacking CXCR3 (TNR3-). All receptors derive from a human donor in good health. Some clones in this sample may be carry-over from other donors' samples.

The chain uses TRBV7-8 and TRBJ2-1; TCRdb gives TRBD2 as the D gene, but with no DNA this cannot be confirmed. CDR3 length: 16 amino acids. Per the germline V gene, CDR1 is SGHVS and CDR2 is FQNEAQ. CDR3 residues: CASSHGVSGNNNEQFF.

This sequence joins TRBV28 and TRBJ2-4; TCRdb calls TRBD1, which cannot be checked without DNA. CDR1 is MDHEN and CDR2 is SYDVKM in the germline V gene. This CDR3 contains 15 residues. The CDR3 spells CASSFTGGTKNIQYF.

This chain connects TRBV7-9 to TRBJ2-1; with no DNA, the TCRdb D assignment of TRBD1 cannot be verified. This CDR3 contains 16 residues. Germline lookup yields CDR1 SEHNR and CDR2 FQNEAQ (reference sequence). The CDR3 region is CASSPRTGGTYNEQFF.

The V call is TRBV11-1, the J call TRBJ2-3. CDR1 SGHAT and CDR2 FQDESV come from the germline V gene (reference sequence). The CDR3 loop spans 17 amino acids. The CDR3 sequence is CASSPFLTGYPTDTQYF.

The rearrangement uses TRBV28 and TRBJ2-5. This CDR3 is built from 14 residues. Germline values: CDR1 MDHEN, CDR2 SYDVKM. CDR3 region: CASSLSDSGETQYF.

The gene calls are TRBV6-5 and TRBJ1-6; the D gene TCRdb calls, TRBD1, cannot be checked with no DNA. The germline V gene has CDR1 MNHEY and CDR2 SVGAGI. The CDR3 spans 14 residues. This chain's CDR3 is CASSLSGGDSPLHF.

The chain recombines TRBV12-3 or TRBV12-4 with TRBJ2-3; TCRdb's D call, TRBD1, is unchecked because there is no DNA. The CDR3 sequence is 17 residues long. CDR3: CASSFTFGDPRTDTQYF.

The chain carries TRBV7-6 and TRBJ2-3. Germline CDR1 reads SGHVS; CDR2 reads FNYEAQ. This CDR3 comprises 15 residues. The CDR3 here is CASSLDRLYTDTQYF.

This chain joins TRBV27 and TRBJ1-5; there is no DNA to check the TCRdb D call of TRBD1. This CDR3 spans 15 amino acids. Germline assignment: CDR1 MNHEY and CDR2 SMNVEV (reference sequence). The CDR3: CASSLAGLGNQPQHF.

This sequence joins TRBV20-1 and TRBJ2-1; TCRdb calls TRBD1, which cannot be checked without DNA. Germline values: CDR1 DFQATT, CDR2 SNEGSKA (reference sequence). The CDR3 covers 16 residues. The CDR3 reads CSARDLAGASYDEQFF.

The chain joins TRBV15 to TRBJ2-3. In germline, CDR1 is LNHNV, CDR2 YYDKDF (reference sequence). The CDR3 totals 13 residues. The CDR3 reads CATSRDTLDTQYF.

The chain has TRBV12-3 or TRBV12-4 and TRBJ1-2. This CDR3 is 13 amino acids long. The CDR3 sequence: CASSPARFYGYTF.

This chain's CDR3 is CASKTDQLFAGEQFF. J is TRBJ2-1 and V is TRBV5-1; the D gene TCRdb calls, TRBD2, cannot be checked with no DNA. CDR3 size: 15 residues. Germline V gives CDR1 SGHRS, CDR2 YFSETQ.

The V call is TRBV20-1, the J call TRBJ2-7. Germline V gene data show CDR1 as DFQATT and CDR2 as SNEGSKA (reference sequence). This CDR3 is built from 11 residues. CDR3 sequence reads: CSASDTYEQYF.

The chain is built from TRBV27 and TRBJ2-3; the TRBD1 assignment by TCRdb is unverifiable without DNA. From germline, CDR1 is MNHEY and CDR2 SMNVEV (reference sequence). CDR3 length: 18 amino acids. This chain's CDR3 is CASSFSGTENFWGYTQYF.

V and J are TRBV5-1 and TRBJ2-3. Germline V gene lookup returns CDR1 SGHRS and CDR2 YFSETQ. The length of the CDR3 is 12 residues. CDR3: CASSLDGVTQYF.

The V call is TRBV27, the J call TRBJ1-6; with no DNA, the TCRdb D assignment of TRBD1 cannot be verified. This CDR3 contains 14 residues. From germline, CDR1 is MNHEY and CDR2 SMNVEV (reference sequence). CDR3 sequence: CASSERQNNSPLHF.

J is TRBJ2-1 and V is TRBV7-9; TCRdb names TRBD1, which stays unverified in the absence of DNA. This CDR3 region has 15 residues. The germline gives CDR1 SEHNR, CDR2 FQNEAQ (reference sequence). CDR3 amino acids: CASSSSGGLYNEQFF.

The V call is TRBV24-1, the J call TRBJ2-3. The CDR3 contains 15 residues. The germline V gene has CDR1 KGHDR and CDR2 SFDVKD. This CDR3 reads CATSERRASTDTQYF.

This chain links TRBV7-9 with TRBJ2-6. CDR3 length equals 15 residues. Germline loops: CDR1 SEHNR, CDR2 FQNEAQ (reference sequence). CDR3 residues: CASSLPGSGANVLTF.

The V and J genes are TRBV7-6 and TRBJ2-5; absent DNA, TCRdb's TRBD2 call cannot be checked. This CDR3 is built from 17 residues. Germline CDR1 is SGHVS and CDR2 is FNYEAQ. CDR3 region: CASSPPSSGGAQETQYF.

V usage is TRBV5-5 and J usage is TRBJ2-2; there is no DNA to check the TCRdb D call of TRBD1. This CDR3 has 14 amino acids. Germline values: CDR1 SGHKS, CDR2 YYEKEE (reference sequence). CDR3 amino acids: CASSSPEAGGELFF.

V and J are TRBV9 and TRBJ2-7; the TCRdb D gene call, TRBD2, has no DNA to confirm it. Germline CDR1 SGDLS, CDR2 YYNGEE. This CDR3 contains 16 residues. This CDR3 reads CASSAWGTSGSYEQYF.

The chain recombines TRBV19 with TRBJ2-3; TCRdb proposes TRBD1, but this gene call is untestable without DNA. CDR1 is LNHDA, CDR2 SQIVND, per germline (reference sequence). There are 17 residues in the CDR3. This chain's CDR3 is CASSLDGTGGYTDTQYF. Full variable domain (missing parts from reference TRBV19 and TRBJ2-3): DGGITQSPKYLFRKEGQNVTLSCEQNLNHDAMYWYRQDPGQGLRLIYYSQIVNDFQKGDIAEGYSVSREKKESFPLTVTSAQKNPTAFYLCASSLDGTGGYTDTQYFGPGTRLTVL.